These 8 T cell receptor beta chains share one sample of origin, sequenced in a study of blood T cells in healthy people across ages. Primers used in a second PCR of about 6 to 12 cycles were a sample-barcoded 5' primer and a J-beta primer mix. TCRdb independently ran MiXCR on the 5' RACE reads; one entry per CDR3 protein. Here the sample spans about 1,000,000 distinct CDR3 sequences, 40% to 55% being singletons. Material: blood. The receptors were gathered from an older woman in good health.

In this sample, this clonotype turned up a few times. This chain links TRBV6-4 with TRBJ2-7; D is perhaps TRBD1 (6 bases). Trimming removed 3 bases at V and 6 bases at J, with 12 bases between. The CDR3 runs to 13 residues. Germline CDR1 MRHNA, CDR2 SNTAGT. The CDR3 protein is CASSESSGAEQYF. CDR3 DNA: TGTGCCAGCAGTGAATCCTCAGGGGCCGAGCAGTACTTC.

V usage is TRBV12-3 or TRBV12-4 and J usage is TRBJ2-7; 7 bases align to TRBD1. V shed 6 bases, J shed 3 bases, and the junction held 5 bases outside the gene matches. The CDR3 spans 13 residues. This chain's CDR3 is CASRPTGIYEQYF. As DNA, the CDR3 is TGTGCCAGCAGACCGACAGGGATCTACGAGCAGTACTTC.

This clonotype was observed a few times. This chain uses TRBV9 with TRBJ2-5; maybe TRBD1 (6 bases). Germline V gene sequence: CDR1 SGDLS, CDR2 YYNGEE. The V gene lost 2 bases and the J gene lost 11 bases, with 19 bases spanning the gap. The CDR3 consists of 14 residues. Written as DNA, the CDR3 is TGTGCCAGCAGCGTTTTGGGTGACAGGACAGAGCAGTACTTC. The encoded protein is CASSVLGDRTEQYF. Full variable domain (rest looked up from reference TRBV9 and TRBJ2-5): DSGVTQTPKHLITATGQRVTLRCSPRSGDLSVYWYQQSLDQGLQFLIQYYNGEERAKGNILERFSAQQFPDLHSELNLSSLELGDSALYFCASSVLGDRTEQYFGPGTRLLVL.

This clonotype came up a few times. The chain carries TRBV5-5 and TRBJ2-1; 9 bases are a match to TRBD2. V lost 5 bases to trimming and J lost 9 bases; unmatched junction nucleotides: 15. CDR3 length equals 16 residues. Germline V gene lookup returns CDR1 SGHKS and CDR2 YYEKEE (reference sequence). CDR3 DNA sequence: TGTGCCAGCAGTAAAGATCGGGGACTAGCAAGCTTTGAGCAGTTCTTC. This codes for CASSKDRGLASFEQFF.

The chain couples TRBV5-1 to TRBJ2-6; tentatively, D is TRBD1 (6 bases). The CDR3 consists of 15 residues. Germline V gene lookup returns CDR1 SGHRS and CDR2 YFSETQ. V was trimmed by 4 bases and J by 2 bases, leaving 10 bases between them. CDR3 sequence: CASSVYRAGANVLTF. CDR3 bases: TGCGCCAGCAGCGTATACAGGGCTGGGGCCAACGTCCTGACTTTC.

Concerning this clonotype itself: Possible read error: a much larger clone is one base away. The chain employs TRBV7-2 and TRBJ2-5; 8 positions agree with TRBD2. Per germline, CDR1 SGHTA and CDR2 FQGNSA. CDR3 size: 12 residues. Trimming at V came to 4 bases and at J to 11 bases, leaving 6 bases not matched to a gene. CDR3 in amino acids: CASSSPSGQQYF. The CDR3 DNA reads TGTGCCAGCAGCTCACCTAGCGGGCAGCAGTACTTC.

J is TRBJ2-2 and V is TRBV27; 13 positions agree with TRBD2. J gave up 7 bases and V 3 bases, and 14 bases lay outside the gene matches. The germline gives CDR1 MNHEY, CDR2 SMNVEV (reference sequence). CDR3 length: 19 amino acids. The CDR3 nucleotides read TGTGCCAGCAGTTTCCGCGGAACTAGCGGGAGGGCCCTGGGCGGGGAGCTGTTTTTT. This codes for CASSFRGTSGRALGGELFF.

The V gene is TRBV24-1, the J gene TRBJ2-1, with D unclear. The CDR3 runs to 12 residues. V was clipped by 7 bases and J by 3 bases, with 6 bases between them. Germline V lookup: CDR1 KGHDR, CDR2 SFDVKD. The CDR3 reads CATSLDYNEQFF. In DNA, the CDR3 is TGTGCCACCAGCCTCGACTACAATGAGCAGTTCTTC.